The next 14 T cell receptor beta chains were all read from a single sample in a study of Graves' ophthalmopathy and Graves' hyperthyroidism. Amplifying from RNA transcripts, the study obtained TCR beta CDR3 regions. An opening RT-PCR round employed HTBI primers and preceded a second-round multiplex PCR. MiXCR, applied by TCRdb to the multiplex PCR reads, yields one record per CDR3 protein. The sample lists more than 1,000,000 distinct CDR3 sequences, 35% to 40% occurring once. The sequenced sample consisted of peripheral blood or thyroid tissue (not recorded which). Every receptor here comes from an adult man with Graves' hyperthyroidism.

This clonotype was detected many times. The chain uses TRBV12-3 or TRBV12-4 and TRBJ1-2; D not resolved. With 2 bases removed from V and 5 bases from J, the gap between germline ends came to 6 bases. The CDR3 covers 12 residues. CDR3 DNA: TGTGCCAGCAGTTTAAGGTTATATGGCTACACCTTC. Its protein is CASSLRLYGYTF.

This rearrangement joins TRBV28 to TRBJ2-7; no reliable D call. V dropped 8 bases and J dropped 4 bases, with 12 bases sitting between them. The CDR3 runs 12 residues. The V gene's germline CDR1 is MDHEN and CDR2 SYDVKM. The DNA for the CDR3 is TGTGCCAGCCCCTACGAAGTATACGAGCAGTACTTC. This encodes CASPYEVYEQYF.

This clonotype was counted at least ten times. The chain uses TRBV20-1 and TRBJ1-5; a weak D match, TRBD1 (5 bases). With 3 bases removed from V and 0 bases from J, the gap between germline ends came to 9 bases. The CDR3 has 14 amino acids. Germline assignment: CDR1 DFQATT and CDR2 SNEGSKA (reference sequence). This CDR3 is CSARWGDSNQPQHF. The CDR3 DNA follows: TGCAGTGCTAGGTGGGGGGATAGCAATCAGCCCCAGCATTTT.

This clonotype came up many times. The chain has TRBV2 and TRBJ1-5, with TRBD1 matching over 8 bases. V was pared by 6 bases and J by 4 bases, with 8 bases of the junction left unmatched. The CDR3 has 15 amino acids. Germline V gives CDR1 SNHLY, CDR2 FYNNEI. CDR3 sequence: CASRTSRTGNQPQHF. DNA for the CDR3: TGTGCCAGCAGGACCTCGAGGACAGGGAATCAGCCCCAGCATTTT.

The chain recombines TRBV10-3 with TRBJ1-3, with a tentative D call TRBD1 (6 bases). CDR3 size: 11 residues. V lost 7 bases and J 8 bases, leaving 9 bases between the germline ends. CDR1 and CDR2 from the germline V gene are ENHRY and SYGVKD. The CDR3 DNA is TGTGCCATCAAGGAGGGGGACACCATATATTTT. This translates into CAIKEGDTIYF.

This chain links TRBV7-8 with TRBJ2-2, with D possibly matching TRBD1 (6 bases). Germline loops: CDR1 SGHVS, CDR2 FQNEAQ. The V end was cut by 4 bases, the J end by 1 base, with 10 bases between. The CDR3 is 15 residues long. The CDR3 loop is CASSSGDKNTGELFF. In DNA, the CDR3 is TGTGCCAGCAGCTCCGGGGACAAGAACACCGGGGAGCTGTTTTTT.

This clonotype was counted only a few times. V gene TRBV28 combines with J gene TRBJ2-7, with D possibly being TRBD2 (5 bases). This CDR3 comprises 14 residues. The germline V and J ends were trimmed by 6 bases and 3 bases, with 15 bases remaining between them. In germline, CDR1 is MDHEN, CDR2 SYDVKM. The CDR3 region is CASREGSGYYEQYF. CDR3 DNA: TGTGCCAGCAGAGAGGGCAGTGGCTACTACGAGCAGTACTTC.

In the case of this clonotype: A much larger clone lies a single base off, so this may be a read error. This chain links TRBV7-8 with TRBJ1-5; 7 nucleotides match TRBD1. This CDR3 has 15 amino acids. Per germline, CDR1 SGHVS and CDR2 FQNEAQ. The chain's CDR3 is CAGSHDREFRQPQHF. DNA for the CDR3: TGTGCCGGCAGCCATGACAGGGAGTTTAGGCAGCCCCAGCATTTT.

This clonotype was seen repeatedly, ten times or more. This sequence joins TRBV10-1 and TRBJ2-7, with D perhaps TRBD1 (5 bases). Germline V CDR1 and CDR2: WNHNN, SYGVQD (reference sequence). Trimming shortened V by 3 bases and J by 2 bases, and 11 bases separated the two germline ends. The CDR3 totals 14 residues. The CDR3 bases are TGCGCCAGCAGTGACCCGACAGCTCCCTACGAGCAGTACTTC. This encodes CASSDPTAPYEQYF.

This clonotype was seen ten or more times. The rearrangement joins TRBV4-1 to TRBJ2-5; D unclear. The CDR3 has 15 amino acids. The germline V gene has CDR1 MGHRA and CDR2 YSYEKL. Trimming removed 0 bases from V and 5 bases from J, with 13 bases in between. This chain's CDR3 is CASSQDWLVPETQYF. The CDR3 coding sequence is TGCGCCAGCAGCCAAGATTGGCTAGTCCCGGAGACCCAGTACTTC.

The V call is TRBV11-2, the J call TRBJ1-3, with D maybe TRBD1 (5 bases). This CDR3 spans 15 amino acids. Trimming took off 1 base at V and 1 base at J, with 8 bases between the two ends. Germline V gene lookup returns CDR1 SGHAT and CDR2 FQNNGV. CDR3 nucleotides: TGTGCCAGCAGCTTAGTCTCAGGGTCTGGAAACACCATATATTTT. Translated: CASSLVSGSGNTIYF.

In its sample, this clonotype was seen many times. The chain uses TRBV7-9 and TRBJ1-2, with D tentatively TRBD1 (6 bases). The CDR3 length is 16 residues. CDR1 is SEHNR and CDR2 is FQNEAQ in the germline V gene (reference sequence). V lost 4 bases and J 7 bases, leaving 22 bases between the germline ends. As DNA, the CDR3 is TGTGCCAGCAGCTCTTACAGCGGGGGGCCTCCGAGTGGCTACACCTTC. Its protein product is CASSSYSGGPPSGYTF.

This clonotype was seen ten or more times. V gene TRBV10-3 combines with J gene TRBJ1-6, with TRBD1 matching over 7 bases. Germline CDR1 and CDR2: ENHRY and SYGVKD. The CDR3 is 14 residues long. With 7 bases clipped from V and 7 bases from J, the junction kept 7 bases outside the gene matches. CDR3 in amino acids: CAINPGQTNSPLHF. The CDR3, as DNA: TGTGCCATCAACCCGGGACAGACAAATTCACCCCTCCACTTT.

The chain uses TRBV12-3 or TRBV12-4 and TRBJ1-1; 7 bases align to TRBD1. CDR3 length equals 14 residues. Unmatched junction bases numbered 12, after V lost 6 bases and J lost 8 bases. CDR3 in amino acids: CASSTPGQLSEAFF. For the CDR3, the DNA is TGTGCCAGCAGCACCCCGGGACAGCTCTCCGAAGCTTTCTTT.